The clone carrying this TCR beta chain was counted a single time. No antigen is known for it. Sequenced by immunoSEQ multiplex PCR; TCRdb stores in-frame clones only, minus some. The table records 100,000 to 150,000 clones, 70% to 90% of them present only once. The V gene end was trimmed by 2 bases and the J gene end by 5 bases; junction bases not matched to a gene: 12. The CDR3 runs to 18 residues. Per germline, CDR1 SGHRS and CDR2 YFSETQ. The sample comes from a study of identifying expanded T cells in peripheral blood. Regarding the study as a whole: Roughly two-week clone count variance significantly increased as total template count grew.

Sequencing used blood. The source is a person aged 18-69 years in good health. The chain couples TRBV5-1 to TRBJ2-1; 11 nucleotides match TRBD2. The CDR3 reads CASSFQPPGTSGDNEQFF. The CDR3 DNA reads as TGCGCCAGCAGCTTTCAGCCCCCCGGGACTAGCGGAGACAATGAGCAGTTCTTC.